The 12 T cell receptor beta chains reported below all come from one sample, sequenced in a study of control samples from healthy donors and cancer patients. Assay: immunoSEQ multiplex PCR; the TCRdb copy retains only in-frame clones and omits some. The sample includes 50,000 or so clones, about 96% of them seen just once. Sequenced material: blood. The source of these receptors is a young woman in good health.

The chain carries TRBV6-5 and TRBJ1-1, with 7 bases identical to TRBD1. J gave up 6 bases and V 10 bases, and 11 bases lay outside the gene matches. Per germline, CDR1 MNHEY and CDR2 SVGAGI. The CDR3 length is 13 residues. As DNA, the CDR3 is TGTGCCATGGCCGACAGGGTCAGGGCTGAAGCTTTCTTT. Its protein is CAMADRVRAEAFF.

V gene TRBV24-1 combines with J gene TRBJ1-2; D may be TRBD1 (5 bases). In germline, CDR1 is KGHDR, CDR2 SFDVKD. Trimming shortened V by 3 bases and J by 4 bases, and 11 bases separated the two germline ends. CDR3 size: 14 residues. CDR3 sequence (DNA): TGTGCCACCAGTGATCGGGGCCGGCCCTATGGCTACACCTTC. It encodes CATSDRGRPYGYTF.

This chain connects TRBV19 to TRBJ1-3, with a tentative D call TRBD1 (5 bases). This CDR3 is 15 amino acids long. Germline values: CDR1 LNHDA, CDR2 SQIVND (reference sequence). V lost 5 bases, J lost 0 bases, and 11 bases lay in between. The CDR3 protein is CASSFGANSGNTIYF. Written as DNA, the CDR3 is TGTGCCAGTAGTTTTGGGGCGAACTCTGGAAACACCATATATTTT.

The chain uses TRBV6-2 or TRBV6-3 and TRBJ1-2; maybe TRBD1 (6 bases). V was trimmed by 5 bases and J by 8 bases, leaving 15 bases between them. The CDR3 is made up of 13 amino acids. Germline V gene data show CDR1 as MNHEY and CDR2 as SVGEGT. The DNA for the CDR3 is TGTGCCAGCAGTACGACAGGCGAGGGAGGCTACACCTTC. Translated: CASSTTGEGGYTF.

The table lists this clone with a count of one. The chain has TRBV19 and TRBJ1-2, with a weak D call TRBD1 (6 bases). This CDR3 is 15 amino acids long. CDR1 and CDR2 from the germline V gene are LNHDA and SQIVND (reference sequence). Trimming shortened V by 4 bases and J by 4 bases, and 16 bases separated the two germline ends. CDR3 amino acids: CASSRGGGFGYGYTF. DNA for the CDR3: TGTGCCAGTAGTAGGGGCGGGGGCTTCGGCTATGGCTACACCTTC. The complete variable domain, with remaining parts taken from reference TRBV19 and TRBJ1-2, reads DGGITQSPKYLFRKEGQNVTLSCEQNLNHDAMYWYRQDPGQGLRLIYYSQIVNDFQKGDIAEGYSVSREKKESFPLTVTSAQKNPTAFYLCASSRGGGFGYGYTFGSGTRLTVV.

This clone appeared a single time. This rearrangement joins TRBV1 to TRBJ2-1; TRBD2 is the table's D call, not checked against the DNA. TRBV1 is labeled a pseudogene. CDR3 length equals 11 residues. The CDR3 DNA reads TGCACCAGCAGCCACTCCAATGAGCAGTTCTTC. Protein sequence: CTSSHSNEQFF.

This rearrangement joins TRBV6-5 to TRBJ2-2; 9 bases fit TRBD1. The V segment lost 8 bases and the J segment 5 bases; nucleotides outside the gene matches: 9. CDR1 is MNHEY, CDR2 SVGAGI, per germline. CDR3 length: 15 amino acids. CDR3 loop: CASGTGGVWTGELFF. DNA for the CDR3: TGTGCCAGCGGAACAGGGGGCGTTTGGACCGGGGAGCTGTTTTTT.

The CDR3 spells CASRRQGNTGELFF. The CDR3 bases are TGTGCCAGCAGGCGACAGGGCAACACCGGGGAGCTGTTTTTT. The chain combines TRBV6-4 with TRBJ2-2; 7 bases fit TRBD1. CDR3 length equals 14 residues. V lost 6 bases, J lost 2 bases, and 3 bases stayed unmatched. CDR1 is MRHNA and CDR2 is SNTAGT in the germline V gene.

This clone was observed once. The chain employs TRBV10-3 and TRBJ2-7, with D maybe TRBD2 (5 bases). Germline CDR1 ENHRY, CDR2 SYGVKD. This CDR3 is built from 12 residues. CDR3 bases: TGTGCTGTCGAGGAGTTAGGAGGCGAGCAGTACTTC. Its protein is CAVEELGGEQYF.

The chain joins TRBV14 to TRBJ2-5; 10 bases line up with TRBD2. J gave up 5 bases and V 2 bases, and 5 bases lay outside the gene matches. CDR1 SGHDN and CDR2 FVKESK come from the germline V gene. The CDR3 is made up of 15 amino acids. The CDR3 here is CASSQLAGDGETQYF. CDR3 nucleotide sequence: TGTGCCAGCAGCCAACTAGCGGGGGATGGGGAGACCCAGTACTTC.

The CDR3 loop reads CAAHQGGTNTGELFF. In DNA form, the CDR3 reads TGTGCCGCCCACCAGGGGGGGACGAACACCGGGGAGCTGTTTTTT. The chain has TRBV6-5 and TRBJ2-2; either TRBD1 or TRBD2 may supply D (7 bases each). The CDR3 contains 15 residues. Germline CDR1 is MNHEY and CDR2 is SVGAGI. V shed 11 bases and J shed 0 bases, with 16 bases lying between them.

This chain uses TRBV5-1 with TRBJ2-5, with TRBD2 as a possible D gene (6 bases). Trimming removed 0 bases at V and 4 bases at J, with 13 bases between. CDR1 and CDR2 from the germline V gene are SGHRS and YFSETQ. This CDR3 contains 15 residues. The DNA for the CDR3 is TGCGCCAGCAGCTTGGAGACCCCGGGGGTAGAGACCCAGTACTTC. Protein product: CASSLETPGVETQYF.